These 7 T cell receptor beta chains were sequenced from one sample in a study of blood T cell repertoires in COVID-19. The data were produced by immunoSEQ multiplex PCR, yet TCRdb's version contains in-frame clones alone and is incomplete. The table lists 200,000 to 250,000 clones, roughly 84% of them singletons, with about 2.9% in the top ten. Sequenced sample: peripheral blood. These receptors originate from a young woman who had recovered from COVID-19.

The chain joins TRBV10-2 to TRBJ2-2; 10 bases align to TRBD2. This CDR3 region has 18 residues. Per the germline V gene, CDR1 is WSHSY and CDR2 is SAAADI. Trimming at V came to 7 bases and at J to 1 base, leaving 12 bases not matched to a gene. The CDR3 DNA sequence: TGCGCCAGCAAGAAAGGACTAGCGGCCTCTGGGAACACCGGGGAGCTGTTTTTT. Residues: CASKKGLAASGNTGELFF.

This chain's CDR3 is CASSLDHLGADTGELFF. The CDR3, as DNA: TGTGCCAGCAGCTTAGATCATCTGGGGGCAGACACCGGGGAGCTGTTTTTT. The chain employs TRBV11-3 and TRBJ2-2, with a weak D call TRBD1 (6 bases). Germline CDR1 SGHNT, CDR2 YENEEA. This CDR3 spans 17 amino acids. Deletions cut 0 bases from V and 3 bases from J, with 14 bases between.

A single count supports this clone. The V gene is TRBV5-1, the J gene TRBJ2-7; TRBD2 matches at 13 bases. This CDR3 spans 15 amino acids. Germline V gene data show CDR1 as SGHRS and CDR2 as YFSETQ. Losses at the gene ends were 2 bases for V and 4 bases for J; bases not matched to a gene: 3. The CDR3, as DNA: TGCGCCAGCAGCTTTTGGACTAGCGGGAGTTACGAGCAGTACTTC. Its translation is CASSFWTSGSYEQYF.

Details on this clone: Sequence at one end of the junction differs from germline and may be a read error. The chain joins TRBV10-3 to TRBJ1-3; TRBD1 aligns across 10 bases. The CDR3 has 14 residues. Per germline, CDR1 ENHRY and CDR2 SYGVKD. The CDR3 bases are TGTGCCATCAGCGGGGGACAGGGGACGGGGTTAAACGGTTTT. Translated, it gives CAISGGQGTGLNGF.

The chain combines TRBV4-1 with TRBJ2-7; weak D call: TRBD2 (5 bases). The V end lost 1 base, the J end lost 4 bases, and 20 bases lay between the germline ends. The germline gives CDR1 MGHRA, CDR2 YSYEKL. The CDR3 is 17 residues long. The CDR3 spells CASSQGPIASVLYEQYF. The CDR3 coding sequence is TGCGCCAGCAGCCAAGGGCCCATAGCGTCAGTCCTATACGAGCAGTACTTC.

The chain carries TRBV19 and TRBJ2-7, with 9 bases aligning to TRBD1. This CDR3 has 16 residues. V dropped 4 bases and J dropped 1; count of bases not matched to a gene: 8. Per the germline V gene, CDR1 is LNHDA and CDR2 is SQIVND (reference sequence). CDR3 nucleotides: TGTGCCAGTAGTAAAACCCGGGACAGGGTTTCCTACGAGCAGTACTTC. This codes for CASSKTRDRVSYEQYF.

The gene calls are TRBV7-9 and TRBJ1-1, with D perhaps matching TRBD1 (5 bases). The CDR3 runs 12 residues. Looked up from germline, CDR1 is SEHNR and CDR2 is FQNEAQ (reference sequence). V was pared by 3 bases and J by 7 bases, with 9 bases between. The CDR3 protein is CASSFDRDEAFF. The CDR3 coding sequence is TGTGCCAGCAGCTTCGACAGAGATGAAGCTTTCTTT. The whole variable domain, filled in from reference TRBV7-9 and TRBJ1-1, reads DTGVSQNPRHKITKRGQNVTFRCDPISEHNRLYWYRQTLGQGPEFLTYFQNEAQLEKSRLLSDRFSAERPKGSFSTLEIQRTEQGDSAMYLCASSFDRDEAFFGQGTRLTVV.